The subject of this entry is one T cell receptor beta chain. The antigen remains unidentified. Treatment in this sample: some 20 received Ad26.COV2.S at low or high dose, single or two shots; about five received placebo; per-sample allocation not given. The samples were gathered on day 63 after the first injection of vaccine or placebo. The CDR3 is made up of 14 amino acids. V gave up 4 bases and J gave up 0 bases, with 10 bases separating them. CDR1 and CDR2 from the germline V gene are LNHDA and SQIVND (reference sequence). These data originate in a study of Ad26.COV2.S vaccination and SARS-CoV-2 variants. Study outcomes and limitations: Researchers cautioned that TCR breadth and depth analyses may have underestimated total T cell responses.

Assay used: immunoSEQ multiplex PCR; TCRdb lists only in-frame clones, some missing. The table has about 500,000 clones, about nine tenths seen once. This rearrangement joins TRBV19 to TRBJ2-7; D is unresolved. The receptor was isolated from a person aged 18-65 years who received the Ad26.COV2.S COVID-19 vaccine or a placebo. Sequenced here: peripheral blood, sampled in a trial of Ad26.COV2.S vaccine versus placebo. This chain's CDR3 is CASSTVGPSYEQYF. Here the CDR3 DNA reads TGTGCCAGTAGTACCGTCGGGCCCTCCTACGAGCAGTACTTC.